This T cell receptor (beta chain) stems from a study of cytomegalovirus exposure and HLA in healthy donors. Study at large: For the roughly 400 genotyped donors, around 76% fell within the Caucasian-associated ancestry cluster.

A note on this clone: What it recognizes is unknown.

The study's findings and limits: Fewer N-insertions (relative to the roughly 630-donor mean) were reportedly seen in an Asian-associated ancestry cluster in a later analysis. A prior analysis recorded that most TCR beta V segments were productive about 87% or about 30% of the time. Across all donors, roughly uniform sequencing depth was an assumption of the presence/absence analyses.

Use of 60 Vbeta and 13 Jbeta primers characterized the PCR. The data were produced by immunoSEQ multiplex PCR, yet TCRdb's version contains in-frame clones alone and is incomplete. The table records approximately 110,000 clones, 15% of them present only once. This CDR3 is 17 amino acids long. V gave up 3 bases and J gave up 1 base, with 17 bases separating them. Germline lookup yields CDR1 MNHEY and CDR2 SMNVEV (reference sequence). The chain couples TRBV27 to TRBJ2-3, with a possible D match to TRBD1 (6 bases). This TCR was sampled from a woman aged 18-35 years in good health and CMV-seronegative. The sequenced material came from PBMCs. CDR3 sequence reads: CASSFGPKGVRTDTQYF. As DNA, the CDR3 is TGTGCCAGCAGTTTCGGGCCAAAGGGGGTTCGCACAGATACGCAGTATTTT.